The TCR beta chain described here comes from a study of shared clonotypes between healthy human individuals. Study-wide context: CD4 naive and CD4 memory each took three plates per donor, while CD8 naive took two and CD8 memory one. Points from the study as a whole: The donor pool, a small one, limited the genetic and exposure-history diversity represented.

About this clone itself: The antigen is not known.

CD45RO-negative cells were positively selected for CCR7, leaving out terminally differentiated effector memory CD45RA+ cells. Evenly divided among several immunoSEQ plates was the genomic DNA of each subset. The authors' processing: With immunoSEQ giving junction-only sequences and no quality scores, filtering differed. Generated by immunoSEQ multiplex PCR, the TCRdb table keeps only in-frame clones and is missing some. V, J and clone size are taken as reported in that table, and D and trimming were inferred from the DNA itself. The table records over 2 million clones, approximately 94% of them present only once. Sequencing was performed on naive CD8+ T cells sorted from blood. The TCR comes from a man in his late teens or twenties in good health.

In DNA form, the CDR3 reads TGTGCCAGTAGTATAGGACCGTTTTACAATGAGCAGTTCTTC. This codes for CASSIGPFYNEQFF. V is TRBV19 and J is TRBJ2-1; D is undetermined. The CDR3 runs 14 residues. V was shortened by 1 base and J by 4 bases, with 8 bases between the two germline ends. Germline V gives CDR1 LNHDA, CDR2 SQIVND (reference sequence).